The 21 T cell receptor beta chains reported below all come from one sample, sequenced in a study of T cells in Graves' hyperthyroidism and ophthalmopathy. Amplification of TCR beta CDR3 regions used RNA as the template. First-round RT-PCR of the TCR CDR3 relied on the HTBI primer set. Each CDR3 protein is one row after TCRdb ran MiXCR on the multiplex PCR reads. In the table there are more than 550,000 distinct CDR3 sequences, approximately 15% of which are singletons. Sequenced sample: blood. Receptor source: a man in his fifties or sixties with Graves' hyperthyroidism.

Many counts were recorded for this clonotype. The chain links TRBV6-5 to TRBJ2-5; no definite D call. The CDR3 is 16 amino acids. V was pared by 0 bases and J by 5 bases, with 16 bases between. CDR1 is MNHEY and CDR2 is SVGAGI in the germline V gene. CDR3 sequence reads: CASSYSIRSGSETQYF. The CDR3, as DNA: TGTGCCAGCAGTTACTCGATTAGGTCCGGGTCGGAGACCCAGTACTTC.

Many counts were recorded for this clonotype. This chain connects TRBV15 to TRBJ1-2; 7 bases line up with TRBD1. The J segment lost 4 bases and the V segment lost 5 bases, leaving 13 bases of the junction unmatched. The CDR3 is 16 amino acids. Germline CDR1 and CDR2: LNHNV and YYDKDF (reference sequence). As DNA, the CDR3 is TGTGCCACCAGCGAAATACCGGGGACAGAGTTCTATGGCTACACCTTC. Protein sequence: CATSEIPGTEFYGYTF. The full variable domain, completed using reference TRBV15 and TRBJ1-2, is DAMVIQNPRYQVTQFGKPVTLSCSQTLNHNVMYWYQQKSSQAPKLLFHYYDKDFNNEADTPDNFQSRRPNTSFCFLDIRSPGLGDTAMYLCATSEIPGTEFYGYTFGSGTRLTVV.

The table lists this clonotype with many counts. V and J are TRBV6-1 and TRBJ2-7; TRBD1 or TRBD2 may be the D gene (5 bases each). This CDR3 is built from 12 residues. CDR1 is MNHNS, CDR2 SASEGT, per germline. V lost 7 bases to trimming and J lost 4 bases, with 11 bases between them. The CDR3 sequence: CASKGSGYEQYF. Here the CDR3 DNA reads TGTGCCAGCAAGGGGAGTGGTTACGAGCAGTACTTC.

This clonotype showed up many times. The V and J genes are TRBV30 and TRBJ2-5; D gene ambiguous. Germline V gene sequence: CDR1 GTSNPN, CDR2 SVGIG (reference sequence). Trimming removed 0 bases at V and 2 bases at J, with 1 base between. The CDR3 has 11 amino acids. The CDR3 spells CAWSVQETQYF. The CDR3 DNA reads TGTGCCTGGAGTGTACAAGAGACCCAGTACTTC.

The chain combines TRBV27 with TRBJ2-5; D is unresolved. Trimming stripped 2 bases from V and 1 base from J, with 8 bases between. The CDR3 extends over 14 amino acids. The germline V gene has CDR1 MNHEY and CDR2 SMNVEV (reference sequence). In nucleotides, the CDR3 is TGTGCCAGCAGTTTACTCGAGGCCCAAGAGACCCAGTACTTC. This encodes CASSLLEAQETQYF.

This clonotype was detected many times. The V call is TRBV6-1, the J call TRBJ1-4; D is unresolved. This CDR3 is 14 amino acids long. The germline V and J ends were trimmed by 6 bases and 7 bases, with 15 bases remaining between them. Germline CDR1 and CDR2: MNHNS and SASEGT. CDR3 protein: CASRSQPNLEKLFF. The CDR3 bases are TGTGCCAGCAGATCTCAACCCAACCTTGAAAAACTGTTTTTT.

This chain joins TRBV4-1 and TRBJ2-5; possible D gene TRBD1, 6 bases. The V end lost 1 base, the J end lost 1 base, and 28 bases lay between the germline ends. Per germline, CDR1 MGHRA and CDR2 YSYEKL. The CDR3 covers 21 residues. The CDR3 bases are TGCGCCAGCAGCCAAGGATGGTCGATGCAGGGGTCCGAGGTGGTCCAAGAGACCCAGTACTTC. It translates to CASSQGWSMQGSEVVQETQYF.

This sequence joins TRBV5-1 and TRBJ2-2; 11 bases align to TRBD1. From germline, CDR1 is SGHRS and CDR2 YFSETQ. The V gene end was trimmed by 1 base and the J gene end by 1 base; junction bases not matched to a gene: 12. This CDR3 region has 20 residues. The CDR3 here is CASSLSGQGANRGNTGELFF. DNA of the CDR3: TGCGCCAGCAGCTTGTCCGGACAGGGGGCTAATAGAGGGAACACCGGGGAGCTGTTTTTT.

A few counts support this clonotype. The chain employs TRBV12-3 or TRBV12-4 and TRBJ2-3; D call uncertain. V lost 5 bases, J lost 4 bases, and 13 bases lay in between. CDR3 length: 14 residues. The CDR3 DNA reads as TGTGCCAGCAGTCCTAATGGGGTCCCAGATACGCAGTATTTT. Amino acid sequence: CASSPNGVPDTQYF.

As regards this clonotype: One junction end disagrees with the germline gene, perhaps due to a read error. The CDR3 nucleotides read TGTGTCAGCAGTCCAAGCGGGAGCACAGAGACCCAGTACTTC. Protein: CVSSPSGSTETQYF. This chain connects TRBV7-3 to TRBJ2-5; 8 nucleotides line up with TRBD2. The CDR3 length is 14 residues. Germline V lookup: CDR1 SGHTA, CDR2 FQGTGA.

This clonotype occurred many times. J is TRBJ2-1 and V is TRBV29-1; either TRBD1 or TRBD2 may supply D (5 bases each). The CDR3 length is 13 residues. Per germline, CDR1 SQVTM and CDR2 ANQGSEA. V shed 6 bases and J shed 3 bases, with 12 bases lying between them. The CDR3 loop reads CSVPGPLYNEQFF. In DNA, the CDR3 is TGCAGCGTCCCGGGACCGCTCTACAATGAGCAGTTCTTC.

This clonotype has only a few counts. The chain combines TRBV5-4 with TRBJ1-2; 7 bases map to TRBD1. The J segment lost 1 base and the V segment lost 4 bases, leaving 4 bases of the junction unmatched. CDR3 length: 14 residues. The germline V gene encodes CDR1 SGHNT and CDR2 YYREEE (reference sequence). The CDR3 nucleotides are TGTGCCAGCAGCACCGGGACAGTTAACTATGGCTACACCTTC. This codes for CASSTGTVNYGYTF.

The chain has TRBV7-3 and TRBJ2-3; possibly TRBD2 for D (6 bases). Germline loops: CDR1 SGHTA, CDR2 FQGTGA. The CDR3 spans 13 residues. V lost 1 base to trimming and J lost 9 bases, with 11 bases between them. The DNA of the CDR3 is TGTGCCAGCAGCTTAAACGTGGGAGGCACGCAGTATTTT. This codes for CASSLNVGGTQYF.

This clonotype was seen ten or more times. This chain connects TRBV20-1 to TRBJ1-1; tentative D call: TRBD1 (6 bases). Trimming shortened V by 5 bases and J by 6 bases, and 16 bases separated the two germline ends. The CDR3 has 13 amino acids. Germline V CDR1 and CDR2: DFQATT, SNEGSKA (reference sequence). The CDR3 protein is CSAAPNREAEAFF. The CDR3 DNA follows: TGCAGTGCTGCCCCTAACAGGGAGGCTGAAGCTTTCTTT.

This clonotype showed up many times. In DNA form, the CDR3 reads TGTGCCAGCAGCTTAGTGTTCGGGGCCGAAAAACTGTTTTTT. Translated, it gives CASSLVFGAEKLFF. The chain recombines TRBV11-2 with TRBJ1-4, with a weak D call TRBD1 (5 bases). The CDR3 covers 14 residues. Trimming stripped 1 base from V and 8 bases from J, with 11 bases between. CDR1 and CDR2 (germline): SGHAT, FQNNGV.

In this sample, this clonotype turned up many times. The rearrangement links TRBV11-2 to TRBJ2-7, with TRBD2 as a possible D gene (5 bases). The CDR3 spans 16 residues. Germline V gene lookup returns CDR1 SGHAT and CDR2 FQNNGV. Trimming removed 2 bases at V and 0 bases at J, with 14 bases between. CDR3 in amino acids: CASSLLAAASSYEQYF. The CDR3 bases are TGTGCCAGCAGCTTACTAGCAGCGGCGAGCTCCTACGAGCAGTACTTC.

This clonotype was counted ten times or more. CDR3 in DNA: TGTGCCAGCAGCTTAAACCGGTGGACAGGGTCGTACTTC. This translates into CASSLNRWTGSYF. The chain recombines TRBV7-2 with TRBJ2-5; 8 bases are a match to TRBD1. With V trimmed by 2 bases and J by 13 bases, 9 bases remained unmatched. Germline V gives CDR1 SGHTA, CDR2 FQGNSA. This CDR3 is 13 amino acids long.

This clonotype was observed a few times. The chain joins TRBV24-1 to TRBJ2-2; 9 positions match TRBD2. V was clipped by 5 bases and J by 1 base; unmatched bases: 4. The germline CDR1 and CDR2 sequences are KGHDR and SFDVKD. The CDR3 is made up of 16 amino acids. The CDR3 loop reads CATSVLTSGNTGELFF. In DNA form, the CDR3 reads TGTGCCACCAGTGTCCTGACTAGCGGGAACACCGGGGAGCTGTTTTTT.

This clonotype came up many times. As DNA, the CDR3 is TGTGCCAGCAGATTACAGGGGTCAAGCGAGCAGTACTTC. Translation: CASRLQGSSEQYF. J is TRBJ2-7 and V is TRBV6-1; 7 bases are shared with TRBD1. The germline V gene encodes CDR1 MNHNS and CDR2 SASEGT. V shed 6 bases, J shed 6 bases, and the junction held 8 bases outside the gene matches. The CDR3 totals 13 residues.

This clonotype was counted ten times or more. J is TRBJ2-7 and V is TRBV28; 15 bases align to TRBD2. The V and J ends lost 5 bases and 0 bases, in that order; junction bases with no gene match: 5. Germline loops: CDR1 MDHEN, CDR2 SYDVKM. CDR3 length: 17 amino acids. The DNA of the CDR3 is TGTGCCAGCAGTCAACCGGGACTAGCGGGAGGCTCCTACGAGCAGTACTTC. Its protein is CASSQPGLAGGSYEQYF.

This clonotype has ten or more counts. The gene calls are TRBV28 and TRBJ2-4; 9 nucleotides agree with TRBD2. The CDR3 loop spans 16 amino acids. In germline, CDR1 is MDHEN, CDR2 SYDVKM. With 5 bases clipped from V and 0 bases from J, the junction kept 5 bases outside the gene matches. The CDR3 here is CASSSSGSVAKNIQYF. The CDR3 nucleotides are TGTGCCAGCAGTAGTAGCGGGAGTGTAGCCAAAAACATTCAGTACTTC.